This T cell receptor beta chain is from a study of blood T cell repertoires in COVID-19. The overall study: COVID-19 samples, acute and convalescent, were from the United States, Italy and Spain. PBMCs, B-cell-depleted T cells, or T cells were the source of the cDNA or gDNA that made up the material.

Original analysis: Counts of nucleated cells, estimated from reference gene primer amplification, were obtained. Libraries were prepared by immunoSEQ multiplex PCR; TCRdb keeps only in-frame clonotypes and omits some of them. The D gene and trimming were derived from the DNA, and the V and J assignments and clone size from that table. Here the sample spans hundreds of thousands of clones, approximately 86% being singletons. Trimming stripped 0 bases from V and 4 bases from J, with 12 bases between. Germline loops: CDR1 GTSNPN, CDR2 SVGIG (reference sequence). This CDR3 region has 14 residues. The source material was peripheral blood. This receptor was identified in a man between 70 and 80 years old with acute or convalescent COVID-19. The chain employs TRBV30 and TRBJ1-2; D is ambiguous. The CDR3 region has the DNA TGTGCCTGGAGTGTCCGGGGAACGGGCTATGGCTACACCTTC. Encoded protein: CAWSVRGTGYGYTF.